This T cell receptor (beta chain) was recovered during a study of cytomegalovirus exposure and HLA in healthy donors. Germline lookup yields CDR1 GTSNPN and CDR2 SVGIG (reference sequence). The length of the CDR3 is 13 residues. The study ran its PCR with 60 Vbeta and 13 Jbeta primers. Original processing notes: An analysis performed later counted about 80 million unique TCR beta chains (roughly 11 million of them shared). Assay: immunoSEQ multiplex PCR; the TCRdb copy retains only in-frame clones and omits some. The V and J calls and clone size come from that table; D and trimming were worked out from the DNA. The repertoire includes 150,000 to 200,000 clones, approximately 78% of them detected once, and approximately 0.87% sits in the top ten.

Sequenced material: PBMCs. This receptor was taken from a girl between 2 and 10 years old in good health and CMV-seropositive. V gene TRBV30 combines with J gene TRBJ2-5; D remains unclear. The DNA matches TRBJ2-7 better at its end, which makes the J call doubtful. Here the CDR3 reads CAWSVPLVFEQYF. CDR3 nucleotide sequence: TGTGCCTGGAGTGTACCCCTAGTTTTCGAGCAGTACTTC.